This passage covers 10 T cell receptor beta chains from one sample sequenced in a study of regulatory dendritic cells for organ transplantation. Sequencing was performed with immunoSEQ multiplex PCR; in TCRdb, only in-frame clones are kept and a portion is missing. The data contain fewer than 6,000 clones, around 74% of them seen just once; the ten biggest clones take up roughly 19%. Their cognate antigens are unknown. Sorted subsets were CFSE-labeled and cultured 4 to 6 days with allogeneic dendritic cells. The sample comprised memory CD8+ T cells from blood cultured with regulatory dendritic cells. Subset given: CD45RO+ memory T cells. These receptor sequences come from a human donor in good health.

The gene calls are TRBV6-4 and TRBJ2-3; 11 nucleotides align to TRBD2. V lost 4 bases to trimming and J lost 4 bases; unmatched junction nucleotides: 1. CDR1 is MRHNA and CDR2 is SNTAGT in the germline V gene. The CDR3 runs to 14 residues. Written as DNA, the CDR3 is TGTGCCAGCAGTGGGACTAGCGGGCCAGATACGCAGTATTTT. As protein: CASSGTSGPDTQYF.

The chain links TRBV6-6 to TRBJ1-1; no clear D gene. Deletions cut 7 bases from V and 3 bases from J, with 12 bases between. This CDR3 has 13 amino acids. CDR1 and CDR2 (germline): MNHNY, SVGAGI (reference sequence). The CDR3 nucleotides are TGTGCCAGCAAGGACCAAACGGACACTGAAGCTTTCTTT. As protein: CASKDQTDTEAFF.

The J gene is TRBJ2-7, the V gene TRBV7-8; 10 bases are a match to TRBD2. V trimming: 2 bases; J trimming: 5 bases; junction bases outside the gene matches: 3. The length of the CDR3 is 14 residues. From germline, CDR1 is SGHVS and CDR2 FQNEAQ. DNA of the CDR3: TGTGCCAGCAGCTTACTTACTAGCGGGGACGAGCAGTACTTC. Protein: CASSLLTSGDEQYF.

V usage is TRBV19 and J usage is TRBJ1-2, with TRBD1 matching 11 bases. The CDR3 is 13 residues long. Germline V lookup: CDR1 LNHDA, CDR2 SQIVND (reference sequence). Trimming cost V 5 bases and J 7 bases; bases outside gene matches: 3. DNA for the CDR3: TGTGCCAGTAGTCCCGGGACAGGGGGTGGCTACACCTTC. Its protein product is CASSPGTGGGYTF.

The chain joins TRBV7-6 to TRBJ2-1; 12 bases agree with TRBD2. CDR3 length: 14 residues. Germline assignment: CDR1 SGHVS and CDR2 FNYEAQ. The trim removed 0 bases at V and 14 bases at J, leaving 5 bases unmatched. The CDR3, as DNA: TGTGCCAGCAGCTTAGCTCTAGCGGGAGGGCCAAAGTTCTTC. Protein sequence: CASSLALAGGPKFF.

CDR3 in amino acids: CASSQDYKGTGELFF. The CDR3 bases are TGCGCCAGCAGCCAAGATTACAAGGGGACCGGGGAGCTGTTTTTT. The chain employs TRBV4-1 and TRBJ2-2; D perhaps matches TRBD1 (5 bases). Trimming cost V 0 bases and J 5 bases, with 10 bases left between them. The CDR3 length is 15 residues. From germline, CDR1 is MGHRA and CDR2 YSYEKL.

The V and J genes are TRBV11-3 and TRBJ2-7; D possibly corresponds to TRBD1 (6 bases). This CDR3 has 13 residues. The V gene's germline CDR1 is SGHNT and CDR2 YENEEA. V shed 8 bases and J shed 7 bases, with 18 bases lying between them. CDR3 sequence reads: CASSGGGADEQYF. As DNA, the CDR3 is TGTGCCAGCTCAGGTGGGGGCGCGGATGAGCAGTACTTC.

The CDR3 DNA reads as TGTGCCAGCGACCTTACAGGGAATAATGAAAAACTGTTTTTT. Amino acids: CASDLTGNNEKLFF. V and J are TRBV6-7 and TRBJ1-4; tentative D call: TRBD1 (6 bases). TRBV6-7 is an ORF; its function is uncertain. This CDR3 region has 14 residues. The V gene lost 8 bases and the J gene lost 4 bases, with 14 bases spanning the gap.

V usage is TRBV19 and J usage is TRBJ1-2; 9 nucleotides match TRBD1. The CDR3 has 14 residues. Germline trimming cut 8 bases from V and 8 bases from J; bases unmatched to any gene: 12. Germline V gene data show CDR1 as LNHDA and CDR2 as SQIVND (reference sequence). Here the CDR3 DNA reads TGTGCCAGTGGGGTTGGGACAGGGTTTTACGGCTACACCTTC. Its protein is CASGVGTGFYGYTF. The variable domain in full, with the rest retrieved from reference TRBV19 and TRBJ1-2, is DGGITQSPKYLFRKEGQNVTLSCEQNLNHDAMYWYRQDPGQGLRLIYYSQIVNDFQKGDIAEGYSVSREKKESFPLTVTSAQKNPTAFYLCASGVGTGFYGYTFGSGTRLTVV.

The V and J genes are TRBV6-5 and TRBJ2-7, with 11 bases fitting TRBD2. This CDR3 has 14 residues. J was trimmed by 4 bases and V by 2 bases; bases with no gene match: 1. Germline V CDR1 and CDR2: MNHEY, SVGAGI. The CDR3 reads CASSYTSGSYEQYF. In DNA form, the CDR3 reads TGTGCCAGCAGTTACACTAGCGGGAGTTACGAGCAGTACTTC.